This T cell receptor beta chain was sequenced during a study of identical twins. Germline CDR1 reads LGHDT; CDR2 reads YNNKEL (reference sequence). With 7 bases removed from V and 3 bases from J, the gap between germline ends came to 15 bases. The CDR3 sequence is 14 residues long. General study findings and limits: Some out-of-frame alpha sequences were shared by twins, and these showed excess low generation probability. The abundant beta clonotypes from cord blood had fewer insertions, and memory repertoires had none of this.

This clonotype turned up a few times. Antigen: not known. MiXCR was run by TCRdb on the 5' RACE reads, yielding one entry per CDR3 protein. The table has a few hundred thousand distinct CDR3 sequences, 7.5% to 10% seen once. Healthy Caucasians alone served as donors. In addition, the sample was reused for a study of yellow fever vaccine responses in identical twins. That study adds: Twins' vaccine T cell responses were reported to seem partly convergent and partly personalized.

Sequenced: PBMCs. This receptor was identified in a woman aged 18-29 years in good health. The genes are TRBV3-1 and TRBJ2-5; no firm D call. The CDR3 reads CASTPARYKETQYF. The CDR3 DNA reads as TGTGCCAGCACCCCGGCCAGATATAAAGAGACCCAGTACTTC.